This TCR beta chain was sequenced during a study of shared clonotypes between healthy human individuals. This CDR3 is built from 11 residues. Trimming stripped 3 bases from V and 6 bases from J, with 7 bases between. Looked up from germline, CDR1 is DFQATT and CDR2 is SNEGSKA (reference sequence). To note about this clone: Its antigen is not identified. In the same sample, other DNA sequences code for this CDR3.

Whole-study findings and limits: The study generally estimated greater richness for naive than memory subsets.

In the authors' methods: As immunoSEQ supplied junction-only sequences (without quality scores), filtering differed. TCRdb's table, derived via immunoSEQ multiplex PCR, lists solely in-frame clones and lacks some. From that table come the V and J calls and clone size; the DNA was used to work out D and trimming. Of about 680,000 clones listed, around 72% are singletons. Specimen: memory CD4+ T cells sorted from blood. Indicated subset: CD45RA-negative fraction. This clonotype was obtained from a woman aged 30 to 39 in good health. This chain uses TRBV20-1 with TRBJ2-3; D uncertain. The CDR3 region is CSASFTDTQYF. The CDR3, as DNA: TGCAGTGCTAGCTTTACCGATACGCAGTATTTT.